A single sample is the source of the 26 T cell receptor beta chains below, sequenced in a study of OX40 agonist ivuxolimab in advanced cancers. Library creation used the immunoSEQ multiplex PCR assay. The immuneACCESS repertoire file appears here via TCRdb, limited to in-frame rearrangements. These files lack a portion of the clones; in checked studies, under half of the deficit traces to unresolved V genes, and the cause of the others is not known. The sample records 74,000 or so clones, 90% to 95% of which are singletons. Roughly an eighth of the sample is held by the ten biggest clonotypes. Sequences were derived from CD4+ or CD8+ T cells sorted from blood, sampled in a trial of the OX40 agonist ivuxolimab. Source of these receptors: an adult with an advanced solid tumor such as melanoma, head and neck, liver or kidney cancer.

The chain links TRBV4-3 to TRBJ2-7; tentatively, D is TRBD1 (6 bases). The germline V and J ends were trimmed by 0 bases and 6 bases, with 12 bases remaining between them. The CDR3 is 14 amino acids. CDR1 and CDR2 (germline): LGHNA, YSLEER. As DNA, the CDR3 is TGCGCCAGCAGCCAAGACAGGACAGTGAGCGAGCAGTACTTC. Residues: CASSQDRTVSEQYF.

The CDR3 DNA sequence: TGTGCCAGCAGACTGGACGGGTCCTACGAGCAGTACTTC. It yields the protein CASRLDGSYEQYF. This chain links TRBV4-2 with TRBJ2-7, with D unclear. The CDR3 length is 13 residues. From germline, CDR1 is LGHNA and CDR2 YNFKEQ. V was trimmed by 6 bases and J by 1 base, leaving 10 bases between them.

The J gene is TRBJ2-7, the V gene TRBV10-1; 7 nucleotides align to TRBD1. Germline V gene sequence: CDR1 WNHNN, CDR2 SYGVQD (reference sequence). V lost 0 bases to trimming and J lost 3 bases; unmatched junction nucleotides: 2. The CDR3 runs 14 residues. Here the CDR3 DNA reads TGCGCCAGCAGTGAGTCTAGGACAGGCTACGAGCAGTACTTC. As protein: CASSESRTGYEQYF.

The sample holds one count of this clone. This chain links TRBV28 with TRBJ1-1, with no clear D. CDR1 MDHEN and CDR2 SYDVKM come from the germline V gene. The CDR3 is 12 amino acids. The germline V and J ends were trimmed by 6 bases and 3 bases, with 8 bases remaining between them. The CDR3 region has the DNA TGTGCCAGCAGAGGAAGGTACACTGAAGCTTTCTTT. This gives the protein CASRGRYTEAFF.

This chain links TRBV28 with TRBJ2-7, with 10 bases matching TRBD1. With V trimmed by 6 bases and J by 7 bases, 15 bases remained unmatched. CDR1 and CDR2 (germline): MDHEN, SYDVKM. The CDR3 runs to 16 residues. The CDR3 sequence is CASRLSGGTGAMEQYF. The CDR3 DNA reads as TGTGCCAGCAGACTCTCCGGAGGGACAGGGGCTATGGAGCAGTACTTC.

This chain links TRBV28 with TRBJ2-7; D is uncertain. CDR1 and CDR2 from the germline V gene are MDHEN and SYDVKM. V lost 8 bases and J 1 base, leaving 12 bases between the germline ends. The CDR3 covers 13 residues. The CDR3 reads CASQGPPSYEQYF. The CDR3 coding sequence is TGTGCCAGCCAAGGGCCTCCTTCCTACGAGCAGTACTTC.

The CDR3 DNA follows: TGTGCCAGCACCATCGGTCCCCGTTACGAGCAGTACTTC. Translating gives CASTIGPRYEQYF. V usage is TRBV6-6 and J usage is TRBJ2-7; no firm D call. Germline V gene lookup returns CDR1 MNHNY and CDR2 SVGAGI (reference sequence). Between the trimmed V and J ends, which lost 7 bases and 4 bases, there was a span of 14 bases. The CDR3 runs to 13 residues.

This sequence joins TRBV19 and TRBJ2-1; TRBD2 aligns across 12 bases. The germline CDR1 and CDR2 sequences are LNHDA and SQIVND (reference sequence). The J segment lost 8 bases and the V segment lost 4 bases, leaving 6 bases of the junction unmatched. The CDR3 contains 15 residues. The CDR3 DNA reads TGTGCCAGTAGTAAGACTAGCGGGAGTTTGGATGAGCAGTTCTTC. Its protein is CASSKTSGSLDEQFF.

CDR3 residues: CASRLAGRRGHTDTQYF. The CDR3 bases are TGTGCAAGTCGCTTAGCGGGGCGCCGGGGCCACACAGATACGCAGTATTTT. This chain links TRBV12-2 with TRBJ2-3. TRBV12-2 is noted as a pseudogene. This CDR3 is built from 17 residues.

The V gene is TRBV27, the J gene TRBJ2-7; 9 bases are shared with TRBD1. V dropped 6 bases and J dropped 7; count of bases not matched to a gene: 7. Germline V gene sequence: CDR1 MNHEY, CDR2 SMNVEV (reference sequence). The CDR3 is made up of 13 amino acids. CDR3 bases: TGTGCCAGCAGATATGGGACAGGGAGTGAGCAGTACTTC. Protein sequence: CASRYGTGSEQYF.

The chain combines TRBV7-9 with TRBJ2-2; TRBD2 agrees at 10 bases. Unmatched junction bases numbered 6, after V lost 4 bases and J lost 7 bases. The CDR3 totals 15 residues. Germline loops: CDR1 SEHNR, CDR2 FQNEAQ (reference sequence). CDR3 protein: CASSSTSGSGGELFF. The CDR3 region has the DNA TGTGCCAGCAGCTCGACTAGCGGGTCGGGCGGGGAGCTGTTTTTT.

The chain joins TRBV28 to TRBJ1-4, with D hard to call. V lost 6 bases to trimming and J lost 15 bases, with 23 bases between them. Germline assignment: CDR1 MDHEN and CDR2 SYDVKM. This CDR3 has 14 amino acids. CDR3 sequence reads: CASRPLENSLLVFF. In DNA, the CDR3 is TGTGCCAGCAGACCCCTCGAGAACAGTTTATTGGTGTTTTTT.

CDR3 DNA sequence: TGTGCCACCAGCCAACCTAGCGAACGCACAGATACGCAGTATTTT. Translating gives CATSQPSERTDTQYF. The chain employs TRBV15 and TRBJ2-3, with a tentative D call TRBD2 (6 bases). CDR1 and CDR2 from the germline V gene are LNHNV and YYDKDF (reference sequence). The CDR3 is made up of 15 amino acids. Trimming pared 5 bases from V and 1 base from J, leaving 13 bases between.

The genes are TRBV7-2 and TRBJ2-7; D uncertain. This CDR3 spans 14 amino acids. Germline-derived CDR1 and CDR2 are SGHTA and FQGNSA. Trimming took 4 bases from V and 1 from J, leaving 11 bases between them. Here the CDR3 reads CASSSLVGSYEQYF. The CDR3 nucleotides read TGTGCCAGCAGCTCGCTTGTCGGATCCTACGAGCAGTACTTC. Supplemented by reference TRBV7-2 and TRBJ2-7, the full variable domain reads GAGVSQSPSNKVTEKGKDVELRCDPISGHTALYWYRQSLGQGLEFLIYFQGNSAPDKSGLPSDRFSAERTGGSVSTLTIQRTQQEDSAVYLCASSSLVGSYEQYFGPGTRLTVT.

The chain joins TRBV19 to TRBJ1-5; D unclear. Per germline, CDR1 LNHDA and CDR2 SQIVND (reference sequence). This CDR3 has 15 amino acids. V dropped 5 bases and J dropped 0 bases, with 11 bases sitting between them. This CDR3 reads CASSDSGHSNQPQHF. The CDR3, as DNA: TGTGCCAGTAGTGATAGTGGGCATAGCAATCAGCCCCAGCATTTT.

J is TRBJ2-7 and V is TRBV28; D not resolved. V dropped 3 bases and J dropped 4 bases, with 13 bases sitting between them. Germline V CDR1 and CDR2: MDHEN, SYDVKM. The CDR3 is 14 amino acids. The DNA of the CDR3 is TGTGCCAGCAGTTTTATGTTCTTTTCGTACGAGCAGTACTTC. It specifies CASSFMFFSYEQYF. The whole variable domain, remainder taken from reference TRBV28 and TRBJ2-7, is DVKVTQSSRYLVKRTGEKVFLECVQDMDHENMFWYRQDPGLGLRLIYFSYDVKMKEKGDIPEGYSVSREKKERFSLILESASTNQTSMYLCASSFMFFSYEQYFGPGTRLTVT.

The gene calls are TRBV7-9 and TRBJ2-1; D perhaps matches TRBD1 (5 bases). V shed 0 bases and J shed 8 bases, with 11 bases lying between them. CDR3 length equals 14 residues. Germline V gene data show CDR1 as SEHNR and CDR2 as FQNEAQ (reference sequence). The CDR3 bases are TGTGCCAGCAGCTTAGCGGGGCGCTCCCATGAGCAGTTCTTC. It translates to CASSLAGRSHEQFF.

The chain carries TRBV27 and TRBJ2-3; D is possibly TRBD2 (6 bases). Germline-derived CDR1 and CDR2 are MNHEY and SMNVEV (reference sequence). V lost 0 bases and J lost 0, with 10 bases in between. The CDR3 is 16 residues long. CDR3 bases: TGTGCCAGCAGTTTATCCCCGGGACTTAGCACAGATACGCAGTATTTT. Translation gives CASSLSPGLSTDTQYF.

The V call is TRBV7-8, the J call TRBJ1-1; TRBD1 matches 10 bases. The germline gives CDR1 SGHVS, CDR2 FQNEAQ. V trimming: 0 bases; J trimming: 0 bases; junction bases outside the gene matches: 4. The CDR3 is 17 amino acids. CDR3 amino acids: CASSLAGQGPLNTEAFF. The CDR3 DNA is TGTGCCAGCAGCTTAGCGGGACAGGGGCCGCTGAACACTGAAGCTTTCTTT.

A remark on this clone: A junction end diverges from the germline sequence, so it may reflect a read error. V usage is TRBV11-2 and J usage is TRBJ1-1, with a weak D call TRBD1 (6 bases). Germline V gene data show CDR1 as SGHAT and CDR2 as FQNNGV. The CDR3 extends over 13 amino acids. As DNA, the CDR3 is TGTGCCAGCAGCTTAGGGGCAGGGGACGTCCCGATCTTT. Residues: CASSLGAGDVPIF.

This rearrangement joins TRBV28 to TRBJ1-5, with D unclear. The CDR3 runs 16 residues. The germline gives CDR1 MDHEN, CDR2 SYDVKM. The ends were cut back, 6 bases at V and 1 base at J, with 16 bases in the middle. In DNA, the CDR3 is TGTGCCAGCAGCCCGGGTGGCCAAGGGAGCAATCAGCCCCAGCATTTT. It encodes CASSPGGQGSNQPQHF.

This chain connects TRBV9 to TRBJ1-6, with 7 nucleotides matching TRBD1. V lost 3 bases to trimming and J lost 5 bases; unmatched junction nucleotides: 8. CDR3 length: 16 residues. Germline CDR1 SGDLS, CDR2 YYNGEE. Here the CDR3 reads CASSGPDRSNNSPLHF. The CDR3 DNA reads as TGTGCCAGCAGCGGACCGGACAGGTCTAATAATTCACCCCTCCACTTT.

J is TRBJ2-1 and V is TRBV28; 12 bases match TRBD2. J lost 4 bases, V lost 3 bases, and 16 bases had no gene match. This CDR3 contains 20 residues. Germline assignment: CDR1 MDHEN and CDR2 SYDVKM. CDR3 bases: TGTGCCAGCAGTTTCCCCTCGACTAGCGGGAGACTATCTAAATACAATGAGCAGTTCTTC. Its translation is CASSFPSTSGRLSKYNEQFF.

This chain joins TRBV19 and TRBJ2-3, with D perhaps matching TRBD1 (6 bases). Germline values: CDR1 LNHDA, CDR2 SQIVND (reference sequence). The ends were cut back, 3 bases at V and 4 bases at J, with 17 bases in the middle. The CDR3 loop spans 16 amino acids. In DNA, the CDR3 is TGTGCCAGTAGTATCCTTACAGGGACCAGGGCAGATACGCAGTATTTT. This sequence encodes CASSILTGTRADTQYF.

The gene calls are TRBV4-1 and TRBJ2-2; D gene uncertain. Germline CDR1 MGHRA, CDR2 YSYEKL. The V and J ends lost 3 bases and 6 bases respectively, with 8 bases between them. The CDR3 loop spans 13 amino acids. The CDR3 DNA sequence: TGCGCCAGCAGCCAGGGTGGGCCCGGGGAGCTGTTTTTT. Protein sequence: CASSQGGPGELFF.

With regard to this clone: The CDR3 end shows no conserved phenylalanine or tryptophan, and so a read error is likely. CDR3 sequence reads: CASSLKGQGRNQPQHS. DNA of the CDR3: TGTGCCAGCAGCTTAAAGGGACAGGGGCGCAATCAGCCCCAGCATTCT. The chain couples TRBV11-2 to TRBJ1-5, with 10 bases matching TRBD1. From germline, CDR1 is SGHAT and CDR2 FQNNGV. The ends lost 2 bases at V and 2 bases at J; junction bases unmatched: 3. The CDR3 totals 16 residues.